A single sample is the source of the 6 T cell receptor beta chains below, sequenced in a study of cytomegalovirus exposure and HLA in healthy donors (dated 2017 in TCRdb). The library was prepared using the immunoSEQ multiplex PCR assay. A mixture of 60 forward primers for TCR Vbeta segments and 13 reverse primers for TCR Jbeta segments was used in the multiplex PCR. Imported from immuneACCESS, the table was reduced by TCRdb to in-frame sequences with V and J called. These copies leave out some clones; in studies compared against another copy, an unresolved V gene accounts for under half, and the cause of the remainder is not known. The sample yields more than 95,000 clones; around 75% were counted once. The leading ten clones occupy approximately 2% of the sample. Source material: PBMCs. These receptors were obtained from a man younger than 40 in good health and CMV-seronegative.

The genes are TRBV5-1 and TRBJ2-3, with no clear D. Trimming cost V 0 bases and J 2 bases, with 7 bases left between them. The CDR3 is 14 residues long. Germline CDR1 reads SGHRS; CDR2 reads YFSETQ. CDR3 amino acids: CASSLVLFTDTQYF. The DNA of the CDR3 is TGCGCCAGCAGCTTGGTCCTTTTCACAGATACGCAGTATTTT.

The chain employs TRBV2 and TRBJ1-6; D call uncertain. There are 19 residues in the CDR3. V was trimmed by 2 bases and J by 1 base, leaving 18 bases between them. Per the germline V gene, CDR1 is SNHLY and CDR2 is FYNNEI. In nucleotides, the CDR3 is TGTGCCAGCAGTGAAAGGGCAGTTTCCCGGGGATCCTATAATTCACCCCTCCACTTT. It is translated as CASSERAVSRGSYNSPLHF.

A remark on this clone: At one end, the junction sequence differs from germline, possibly due to a read error. As DNA, the CDR3 is TGTGCCGGCAGCCTAGCGGGGTGGGGTACGCAGTATTTT. Its protein product is CAGSLAGWGTQYF. The rearrangement joins TRBV6-5 to TRBJ2-3; 9 bases map to TRBD2. CDR1 and CDR2 (germline): MNHEY, SVGAGI. This CDR3 comprises 13 residues.

The V and J genes are TRBV7-2 and TRBJ2-5; no clear D gene. This CDR3 spans 13 amino acids. The V end was cut by 5 bases, the J end by 4 bases, with 11 bases between. CDR1 is SGHTA and CDR2 is FQGNSA in the germline V gene. In DNA, the CDR3 is TGTGCCAGCAGCCCCAGTTTAAGAGAGACCCAGTACTTC. Protein: CASSPSLRETQYF.

This rearrangement joins TRBV6-5 to TRBJ1-1, with D possibly TRBD1 on 5 matching bases. V gave up 6 bases and J gave up 6 bases, with 11 bases separating them. Germline V CDR1 and CDR2: MNHEY, SVGAGI. The CDR3 has 12 residues. In DNA form, the CDR3 reads TGTGCCAGCAGGCAGGGTACCGCTGAAGCTTTCTTT. Its protein is CASRQGTAEAFF.

The chain combines TRBV30 with TRBJ2-1, with TRBD2 matching 7 bases. With V trimmed by 2 bases and J by 6 bases, 7 bases remained unmatched. The CDR3 loop spans 14 amino acids. The germline V gene encodes CDR1 GTSNPN and CDR2 SVGIG (reference sequence). The CDR3 DNA is TGTGCCTGGAGTTTAGGCGGGGGACCCAATGAGCAGTTCTTC. It translates to CAWSLGGGPNEQFF.